This T cell receptor beta chain appears in the sequencing data of a study of blood T cell repertoires in COVID-19. Study as a whole: Material from acute and convalescent COVID-19 was sourced from the United States, Italy and Spain.

CDR1 is SGHRS, CDR2 YFSETQ, per germline. The CDR3 is 14 amino acids. Unmatched junction bases numbered 4, after V lost 7 bases and J lost 1 base. Participants' reported clinical history set cohort assignment. Data came from immunoSEQ multiplex PCR; TCRdb stores just in-frame clones and leaves some out. The table records 270,000 or so clones, 80% to 90% of them present only once. Specimen: PBMCs or T cells enriched from blood (not recorded which). This sequence joins TRBV5-1 and TRBJ2-1; 8 nucleotides match TRBD2. The receptor's source is a woman in her fifties or sixties who had been exposed to COVID-19. CDR3: CASHSGASYNEQFF. CDR3 nucleotides: TGCGCCAGCCATAGCGGGGCATCCTACAATGAGCAGTTCTTC.